The 14 T cell receptor beta chains reported below all come from one sample, sequenced in a study of graft-versus-host responses after intestinal transplantation. Antigens for these TCRs are unknown. Assay: immunoSEQ multiplex PCR; the TCRdb copy retains only in-frame clones and omits some. The sample holds 55,000 to 85,000 clones, roughly 90% seen once. The source was unstimulated CD8+ T cells sorted from spleen or lymph node cells, collected before intestinal transplant. The receptor set was obtained from a human donor who received an intestinal transplant.

The rearrangement uses TRBV2 and TRBJ2-7; TRBD2 matches 11 bases. This CDR3 comprises 16 residues. V dropped 4 bases and J dropped 0; count of bases not matched to a gene: 5. Germline-derived CDR1 and CDR2 are SNHLY and FYNNEI. This chain's CDR3 is CASSALAGGLSYEQYF. In DNA, the CDR3 is TGTGCCAGCAGTGCGCTAGCGGGAGGCCTCTCCTACGAGCAGTACTTC.

The chain carries TRBV7-6 and TRBJ1-4; D not resolved. V gave up 1 base and J gave up 5 bases, with 8 bases separating them. Germline V lookup: CDR1 SGHVS, CDR2 FNYEAQ. The CDR3 length is 14 residues. CDR3 nucleotide sequence: TGTGCCAGCAGCTTAGTTGTCAGGAATGAAAAACTGTTTTTT. Amino acids: CASSLVVRNEKLFF.

This clone was seen more than once but under ten times. The rearrangement joins TRBV19 to TRBJ1-5, with D possibly being TRBD1 (5 bases). V shed 6 bases and J shed 7 bases, with 13 bases lying between them. The CDR3 length is 13 residues. Germline-derived CDR1 and CDR2 are LNHDA and SQIVND (reference sequence). DNA of the CDR3: TGTGCCAGTAGCCCCTGGGGGGACCAGCCCCAGCATTTT. The encoded protein is CASSPWGDQPQHF.

The chain uses TRBV4-1 and TRBJ2-6; 9 bases are shared with TRBD1. Germline CDR1 is MGHRA and CDR2 is YSYEKL. The CDR3 totals 17 residues. J gave up 0 bases and V 3 bases, and 3 bases lay outside the gene matches. The CDR3 bases are TGCGCCAGCAGCCAGGACAGGGGCCCCTCTGGGGCCAACGTCCTGACTTTC. Its protein is CASSQDRGPSGANVLTF.

The rearrangement uses TRBV10-1 and TRBJ1-1; D ambiguous. The CDR3 consists of 13 residues. Deletions cut 0 bases from V and 4 bases from J, with 6 bases between. CDR1 WNHNN and CDR2 SYGVQD come from the germline V gene (reference sequence). Written as DNA, the CDR3 is TGCGCCAGCAGTGAGTCACGGGTCACTGAAGCTTTCTTT. Its protein is CASSESRVTEAFF.

The V and J genes are TRBV9 and TRBJ2-3; a possible D gene is TRBD2 (6 bases). Trimming pared 5 bases from V and 0 bases from J, leaving 10 bases between. CDR3 size: 14 residues. The germline V gene has CDR1 SGDLS and CDR2 YYNGEE. The DNA of the CDR3 is TGTGCCAGCAGTTCAGCGGGCAGCACAGATACGCAGTATTTT. As protein: CASSSAGSTDTQYF.

The genes are TRBV30 and TRBJ2-6, with no clear D. The V and J ends lost 2 bases and 1 base respectively, with 12 bases between them. This CDR3 contains 16 residues. CDR1 and CDR2 (germline): GTSNPN, SVGIG (reference sequence). CDR3 residues: CAWSRPQVSGANVLTF. The CDR3 DNA is TGTGCCTGGAGTAGACCCCAGGTATCTGGGGCCAACGTCCTGACTTTC.

The chain has TRBV5-1 and TRBJ2-7, with TRBD2 identical over 9 bases. This CDR3 region has 16 residues. Trimming cost V 3 bases and J 3 bases; bases outside gene matches: 10. Per the germline V gene, CDR1 is SGHRS and CDR2 is YFSETQ. The CDR3 spells CASSCETSGNYYEQYF. The CDR3 DNA reads TGCGCCAGCAGCTGCGAGACTAGCGGCAACTACTACGAGCAGTACTTC.

V and J are TRBV6-6 and TRBJ1-5; D unresolved. The CDR3 has 13 amino acids. Between the trimmed V and J ends, which lost 7 bases and 5 bases, there was a span of 12 bases. Germline V lookup: CDR1 MNHNY, CDR2 SVGAGI (reference sequence). CDR3 in DNA: TGTGCCAGCACTCCTGGCAGGCATCAGCCCCAGCATTTT. Encoded protein: CASTPGRHQPQHF.

This chain uses TRBV28 with TRBJ2-3; 7 positions match TRBD2. The length of the CDR3 is 13 residues. Per germline, CDR1 MDHEN and CDR2 SYDVKM. After removal of 2 bases from V and 5 bases from J, the junction contained 1 base not matched to a gene. The CDR3 bases are TGTGCCAGCAGTTTAGCGGGGGAAGATACGCAGTATTTT. Amino acid sequence: CASSLAGEDTQYF.

This chain uses TRBV28 with TRBJ1-4, with D perhaps matching TRBD1 (6 bases). Trimming stripped 2 bases from V and 2 bases from J, with 9 bases between. Germline-derived CDR1 and CDR2 are MDHEN and SYDVKM. CDR3 length: 15 amino acids. CDR3 nucleotide sequence: TGTGCCAGCAGTTTACCTACAGGGACTAATGAAAAACTGTTTTTT. Its protein is CASSLPTGTNEKLFF. Complete variable domain (other parts from reference TRBV28 and TRBJ1-4): DVKVTQSSRYLVKRTGEKVFLECVQDMDHENMFWYRQDPGLGLRLIYFSYDVKMKEKGDIPEGYSVSREKKERFSLILESASTNQTSMYLCASSLPTGTNEKLFFGSGTQLSVL.

The rearrangement joins TRBV7-9 to TRBJ2-7; D may be TRBD2 (5 bases). V dropped 0 bases and J dropped 2 bases, with 5 bases sitting between them. The CDR3 loop spans 13 amino acids. CDR1 is SEHNR and CDR2 is FQNEAQ in the germline V gene (reference sequence). The CDR3 spells CASSLAGAYEQYF. The CDR3 DNA reads as TGTGCCAGCAGCTTAGCGGGAGCCTACGAGCAGTACTTC.

The chain links TRBV4-1 to TRBJ2-7, with TRBD1 as a possible D gene (7 bases). Trimming left V 4 bases short and J 7 bases short, with 17 bases between. CDR1 is MGHRA, CDR2 YSYEKL, per germline. There are 14 residues in the CDR3. The CDR3 reads CASSLAGGGWEQYF. The CDR3 bases are TGCGCCAGCAGCCTAGCAGGGGGAGGTTGGGAGCAGTACTTC.

The rearrangement uses TRBV6-1 and TRBJ2-7; 8 bases map to TRBD2. CDR1 is MNHNS, CDR2 SASEGT, per germline. The V gene end was trimmed by 4 bases and the J gene end by 2 bases; junction bases not matched to a gene: 10. The CDR3 has 16 residues. For the CDR3, the DNA is TGTGCCAGCAGTGCCCCCCCCAGCGGGAGTCCCTACGAGCAGTACTTC. As protein: CASSAPPSGSPYEQYF.